The T cell receptor (beta chain) under discussion was sequenced for a study of blood T cell repertoires in COVID-19. As for the study in general: Sites across the United States, Italy and Spain contributed samples from acute and convalescent COVID-19. The analysed material was cDNA or gDNA that came from T cells, B-cell-depleted T cells, or PBMCs.

As concerns this clone: Distinct nucleotide sequences in the sample also encode this CDR3.

Original methodology: Quantification of nucleated cells was approximated via reference gene primer amplification. Generated by immunoSEQ multiplex PCR, the TCRdb table keeps only in-frame clones and is missing some. V, J and clone size are those of that table, while D and trimming were read from the DNA. Among about 210,000 clones, around 83% were seen once, and the ten largest hold approximately 2.9%. The length of the CDR3 is 16 residues. V lost 0 bases and J lost 1; bases outside the gene matches: 4. Germline V gene sequence: CDR1 LNHNV, CDR2 YYDKDF (reference sequence). Sequenced input: peripheral blood. The V gene is TRBV15, the J gene TRBJ2-5; TRBD2 agrees at 8 bases. The origin of this receptor is a man aged 50 to 59 with active or convalescent COVID-19. The CDR3 DNA reads as TGTGCCACCAGCAGAGACCCCACTAGCGGCCAAGAGACCCAGTACTTC. Translating it yields CATSRDPTSGQETQYF.